The clone carrying this T cell receptor (beta chain) appeared a single time. Its antigen is currently unknown. This table comes from immunoSEQ multiplex PCR, and its TCRdb copy is limited to in-frame clones, with some not included. This table holds about 21,000 clones, around 94% found once. This entry is derived from a study of PD-1 blockade in classical Hodgkin lymphoma. Time point reported: newly diagnosed, previously untreated cHL patient sample. The study, taken as a whole, reports: Relative to healthy donors, newly diagnosed patients reportedly had lower baseline TCR diversity, which was reported as lower still in relapsed/refractory patients. Repertoire difference causes, possibly disease activity or prior therapy, remain undefined.

The germline CDR1 and CDR2 sequences are SGHAT and FQNNGV. J was trimmed by 4 bases and V by 4 bases; bases with no gene match: 6. The CDR3 consists of 15 residues. Input material: peripheral blood mononuclear cells (PBMCs). The sequence came from a human donor with classical Hodgkin lymphoma. This chain connects TRBV11-2 to TRBJ2-5; 10 positions match TRBD1. CDR3 residues: CASSWGQGNGETQYF. The CDR3 DNA reads TGTGCCAGCAGCTGGGGACAGGGGAACGGAGAGACCCAGTACTTC.